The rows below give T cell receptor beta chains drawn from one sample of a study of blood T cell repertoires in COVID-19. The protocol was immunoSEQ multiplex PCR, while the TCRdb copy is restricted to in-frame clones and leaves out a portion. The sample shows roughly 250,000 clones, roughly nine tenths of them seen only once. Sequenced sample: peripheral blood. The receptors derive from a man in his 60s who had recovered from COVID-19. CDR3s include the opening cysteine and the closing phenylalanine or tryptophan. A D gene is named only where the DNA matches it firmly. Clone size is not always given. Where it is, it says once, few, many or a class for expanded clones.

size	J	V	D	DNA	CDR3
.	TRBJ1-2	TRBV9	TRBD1	TGTGCCAGCAGCGTAGGTACAGGGGAAGGCTACACCTTC	CASSVGTGEGYTF
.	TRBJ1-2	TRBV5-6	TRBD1	TGTGCCAGCAGCTTGAGGGGGCGGAACTATGGCTACACCTTC	CASSLRGRNYGYTF
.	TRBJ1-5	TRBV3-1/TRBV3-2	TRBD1	TGTGCCAGCAGCCAAGTGGCAGGGGGTAATCAGCCCCAGCATTTT	CASSQVAGGNQPQHF
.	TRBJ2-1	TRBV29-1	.	TGCAGCGTTGAACCCCCCCAGGGGACCTACAATGAGCAGTTCTTC	CSVEPPQGTYNEQFF
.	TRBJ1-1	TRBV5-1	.	TGCGCCAGCAGCTGGGAGCGCCCTGGCGCTGAAGCTTTCTTT	CASSWERPGAEAFF
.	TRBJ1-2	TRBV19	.	TGTGCCAGGAGATTTCGTTTTACAGGGCCTAACTATGGCTACACCTTC	CARRFRFTGPNYGYTF
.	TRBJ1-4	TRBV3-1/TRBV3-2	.	TGTGCCAGCAGCCAACGACAGTCAACTAATGAAAAACTGTTTTTT	CASSQRQSTNEKLFF
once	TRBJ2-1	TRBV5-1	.	TGCGCCAGCAGCTTGGTGTATCGGGGGGCCACGTATGAGCAGTTCTTC	CASSLVYRGATYEQFF
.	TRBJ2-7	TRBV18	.	TGTGCCAGCTCACCCCCGGACCCAGGGTTGCACGAGCAGTACTTC	CASSPPDPGLHEQYF
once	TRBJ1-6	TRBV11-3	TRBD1	TGTGCCAGCAGCTTAGAGGACAGGGGGCGCTTGGGGTCACCCCTCCACTTT	CASSLEDRGRLGSPLHF
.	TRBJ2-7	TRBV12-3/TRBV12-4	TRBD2	TGTGCCAGCAGTTGGGAGGGAGGAGAGCAGTACTTC	CASSWEGGEQYF
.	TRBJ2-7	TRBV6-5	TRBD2	TGTGCCAGCAGGGAGGTGAGCGGGGGGACCTACGAGCAGTACTTC	CASREVSGGTYEQYF
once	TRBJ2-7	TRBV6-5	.	TGTGCCAGCAGGGTACTAGTCTCCTACGAGCAGTACTTC	CASRVLVSYEQYF
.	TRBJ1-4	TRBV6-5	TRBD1	TGTGCCAGCCGTAAGCCCGGGACAGGGGATGAAAAACTGTTTTTT	CASRKPGTGDEKLFF
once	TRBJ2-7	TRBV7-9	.	TGTGCCAGCAGCTTAGGCAGTTTCTACGAGCAGTACTTC	CASSLGSFYEQYF
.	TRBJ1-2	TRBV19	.	TGTGCCAGTAGTATGTCCGTCTACTATGGCTACACCTTC	CASSMSVYYGYTF
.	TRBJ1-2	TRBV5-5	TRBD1	TGTGCCAGCAGCACCGGGACAGGTTATAAGGGCTACACCTTC	CASSTGTGYKGYTF
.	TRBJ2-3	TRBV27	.	TGTGCCAGCAGTTTATTCACAGGAGCCTCTAGCACAGATACGCAGTATTTT	CASSLFTGASSTDTQYF
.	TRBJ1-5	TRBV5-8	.	TGTGCCAGCAGCTTAGCTAGGGGAGGCTATAGCAATCAGCCCCAGCATTTT	CASSLARGGYSNQPQHF
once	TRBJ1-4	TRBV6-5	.	TGTGCCAGCAGTTCGGGACTGTCAAATGAAAAACTGTTTTTT	CASSSGLSNEKLFF
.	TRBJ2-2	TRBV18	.	TGTGCCAGCTCGCCCACAGGGTCCGGGGAGCTGTTTTTT	CASSPTGSGELFF
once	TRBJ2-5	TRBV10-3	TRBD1	TGTGCCATGTCAGCCGGGACAGGGTACCAAGAGACCCAGTACTTC	CAMSAGTGYQETQYF
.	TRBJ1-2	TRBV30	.	TGTGCCTGGAGTGCATTCCCCTTGAGGGGCTACACCTTC	CAWSAFPLRGYTF
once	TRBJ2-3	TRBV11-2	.	TGTGCCAGCAGCTCCACCGCGGTTACGCAGTATTTT	CASSSTAVTQYF
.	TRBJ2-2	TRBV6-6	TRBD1	TGTGCCAGCAGTTACTACAGGGGGCCGGTGGAGCTGTTTTTT	CASSYYRGPVELFF
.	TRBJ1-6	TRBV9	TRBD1	TGTGCCAGCAGCGCCCAGGACAGGGAAAGAAATTCACCCCTCCACTTT	CASSAQDRERNSPLHF
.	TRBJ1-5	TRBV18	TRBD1	TGTGCCAGCTCACGGACAGGGGCGATTCAGCCCCAGCATTTT	CASSRTGAIQPQHF
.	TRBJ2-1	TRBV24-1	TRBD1	TGTGCCACCAGTGATTTGACAGGGGGTGACAATGAGCAGTTCTTC	CATSDLTGGDNEQFF
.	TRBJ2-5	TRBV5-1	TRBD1	TGCGCCAGCAGCTACGGGACAGGGCATCAAGAGACCCAGTACTTC	CASSYGTGHQETQYF
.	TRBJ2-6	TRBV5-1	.	TGCGCCAGCAGCTCCCAGGGTTCTCTGGGGGCCAACGTCCTGACTTTC	CASSSQGSLGANVLTF
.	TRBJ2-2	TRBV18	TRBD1	TGTGCCAGCTCACGCGGGCAGGGGGAAAACACCGGGGAGCTGTTTTTT	CASSRGQGENTGELFF
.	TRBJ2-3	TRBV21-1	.	TGTGCCAGCAGCAAAGCTAATAAAACCTCGGGAGATACGCAGTATTTT	CASSKANKTSGDTQYF
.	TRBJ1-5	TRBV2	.	TGTGCCAGCAGTCGGGGTAGCAATCAGCCCCAGCATTTT	CASSRGSNQPQHF
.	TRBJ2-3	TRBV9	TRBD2	TGTGCCAGCAGCGTAAAGGATAGCGGGGGAGGTAGCACAGATACGCAGTATTTT	CASSVKDSGGGSTDTQYF
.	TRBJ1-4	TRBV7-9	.	TGTGCCAGCAGCGGCGGGACCGCAGGAATGGAAAAACTGTTTTTT	CASSGGTAGMEKLFF
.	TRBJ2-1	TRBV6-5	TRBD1	TGTGCCAGCAGAGGGACAGGGGGCGTAAATGAGCAGTTCTTC	CASRGTGGVNEQFF
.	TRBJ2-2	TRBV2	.	TGTGCCAGCAGTGAAGACTGGGGGGAGCTGTTTTTT	CASSEDWGELFF
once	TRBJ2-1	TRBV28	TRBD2	TGTGCCAGCCTTCCGGTAGCGGGGGGGCCTTCGTTGGGTGAGCAGTTCTTC	CASLPVAGGPSLGEQFF
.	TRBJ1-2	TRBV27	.	TGTGCCAGCAGTCAAAACTCCAGGGTGGGCCTCTATGGCTACACCTTC	CASSQNSRVGLYGYTF
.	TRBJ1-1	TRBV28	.	TGTGCCAGCGACCAGGGCAGGGATAACACTGAAGCTTTCTTT	CASDQGRDNTEAFF
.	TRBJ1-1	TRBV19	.	TGTGCCAGTAGTATCTGGGCGTTGAACACTGAAGCTTTCTTT	CASSIWALNTEAFF
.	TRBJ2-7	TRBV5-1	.	TGCGCCAGCAGTGAGACAGTAATTTCCTACGAGCAGTACTTC	CASSETVISYEQYF
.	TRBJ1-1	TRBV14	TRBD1	TGTGCCAGCAGAGACAGGGGAACGACTGAAGCTTTCTTT	CASRDRGTTEAFF
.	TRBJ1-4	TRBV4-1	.	TGCGCCAGCAGCCAGGACGTGGGGCGGACTAATGAAAAACTGTTTTTT	CASSQDVGRTNEKLFF